The 29 T cell receptor beta chains below all came from one sample that was sequenced in a study of T cell repertoires in cytomegalovirus infection. TCRdb passed the reads through MiXCR, listing each CDR3 protein once. The repertoire consists of some 940,000 distinct CDR3 sequences, with approximately 30% occurring once and the leading ten covering roughly 12%. The antigens for these receptors are not known. The input for sequencing was cultured CD8+ T cells from PBMCs, taken from culture after CMV antigen stimulation. The receptors derive from a human donor in good health (CMV status not recorded). Some clones in this sample may be carry-over from other donors' samples.

The gene calls are TRBV7-6 and TRBJ2-1, with D perhaps TRBD1 (6 bases). CDR3 length equals 12 residues. V was shortened by 5 bases and J by 5 bases, with 7 bases between the two germline ends. The germline CDR1 and CDR2 sequences are SGHVS and FNYEAQ. In nucleotides, the CDR3 is TGTGCCAGCAGCACAGGGAACAATGAGCAGTTCTTC. It yields the protein CASSTGNNEQFF.

Ten or more counts support this clonotype. This chain links TRBV5-1 with TRBJ2-4; 7 positions agree with TRBD1. CDR1 is SGHRS and CDR2 is YFSETQ in the germline V gene. V trimming: 3 bases; J trimming: 9 bases; junction bases outside the gene matches: 6. The CDR3 loop spans 13 amino acids. Here the CDR3 reads CASSSEQGRIQYF. In nucleotides, the CDR3 is TGCGCCAGCAGCTCTGAACAGGGGCGCATTCAGTACTTC.

V gene TRBV27 combines with J gene TRBJ1-5, with a tentative D call TRBD1 (5 bases). CDR3 length equals 16 residues. CDR1 and CDR2 (germline): MNHEY, SMNVEV (reference sequence). V was pared by 11 bases and J by 4 bases, with 24 bases between. CDR3 nucleotide sequence: TGTGCCTCCTCTGGGCAGGGCACGGAGTGGAATCAGCCCCAGCATTTT. Protein sequence: CASSGQGTEWNQPQHF.

This clonotype appeared a few times. The chain couples TRBV20-1 to TRBJ2-5; 12 bases fit TRBD2. The germline V gene has CDR1 DFQATT and CDR2 SNEGSKA (reference sequence). V lost 2 bases and J lost 5; bases outside the gene matches: 9. CDR3 size: 16 residues. CDR3 nucleotide sequence: TGCAGTGCTAGATCACTAGCGGGGGGAAGTCGCGAGACCCAGTACTTC. Translation: CSARSLAGGSRETQYF.

This clonotype was counted a few times. The rearrangement uses TRBV27 and TRBJ1-2; TRBD1 matches at 7 bases. The length of the CDR3 is 13 residues. Germline lookup yields CDR1 MNHEY and CDR2 SMNVEV (reference sequence). V shed 2 bases, J shed 6 bases, and the junction held 3 bases outside the gene matches. The CDR3 coding sequence is TGTGCCAGCAGTTTACAGGGGGGTCATGGCTACACCTTC. Translated: CASSLQGGHGYTF.

Only a few counts were recorded for this clonotype. The chain is built from TRBV28 and TRBJ1-2; D might be TRBD1 (5 bases). V shed 5 bases and J shed 1 base, with 8 bases lying between them. CDR1 is MDHEN, CDR2 SYDVKM, per germline. The CDR3 is made up of 13 amino acids. The CDR3, as DNA: TGTGCCAGCAGTCCAGGGCATAACTATGGCTACACCTTC. Translation gives CASSPGHNYGYTF.

This clonotype showed up just a few times. The genes are TRBV7-9 and TRBJ2-1; perhaps TRBD2 as D (6 bases). Per germline, CDR1 SEHNR and CDR2 FQNEAQ (reference sequence). The CDR3 sequence is 12 residues long. Trimming stripped 8 bases from V and 9 bases from J, with 14 bases between. The CDR3 sequence is CASHDPRGEQFF. CDR3 DNA: TGTGCCAGCCACGACCCGCGGGGTGAGCAGTTCTTC.

The V gene is TRBV12-3 or TRBV12-4, the J gene TRBJ1-1; TRBD1 is a possible D gene (5 bases). CDR3 length: 15 residues. With 3 bases removed from V and 0 bases from J, the gap between germline ends came to 11 bases. The CDR3 reads CASSFARALNTEAFF. CDR3 DNA: TGTGCCAGCAGTTTTGCCAGGGCGTTGAACACTGAAGCTTTCTTT.

The chain is built from TRBV7-9 and TRBJ2-7; D ambiguous. From germline, CDR1 is SEHNR and CDR2 FQNEAQ (reference sequence). The V and J ends lost 2 bases and 5 bases respectively, with 7 bases between them. The CDR3 extends over 12 amino acids. The CDR3 sequence: CASSLRDDEQYF. For the CDR3, the DNA is TGTGCCAGCAGCTTAAGAGACGACGAGCAGTACTTC.

Only a few counts were recorded for this clonotype. This rearrangement joins TRBV18 to TRBJ1-1; tentative D call: TRBD1 (5 bases). This CDR3 contains 13 residues. V lost 9 bases to trimming and J lost 2 bases, with 13 bases between them. Germline values: CDR1 KGHSH, CDR2 LQKENI. The CDR3 sequence: CASTGRGNTEAFF. The CDR3 nucleotides read TGTGCCAGTACGGGGCGGGGTAACACTGAAGCTTTCTTT.

This clonotype was recorded a few times. V and J are TRBV9 and TRBJ2-1, with TRBD2 identical over 8 bases. V shed 6 bases, J shed 0 bases, and the junction held 8 bases outside the gene matches. CDR1 and CDR2 (germline): SGDLS, YYNGEE. This CDR3 region has 16 residues. The CDR3 sequence: CASNPTSGASYNEQFF. The CDR3 DNA sequence: TGTGCCAGCAATCCTACTAGCGGCGCCTCCTACAATGAGCAGTTCTTC.

This clonotype was detected a few times. The chain links TRBV6-1 to TRBJ2-7, with D perhaps matching TRBD1 (6 bases). The length of the CDR3 is 14 residues. The V end was cut by 6 bases, the J end by 0 bases, with 12 bases between. Germline CDR1 MNHNS, CDR2 SASEGT. The CDR3: CASSARDNSYEQYF. The CDR3 DNA sequence: TGTGCCAGCAGCGCCCGGGACAACTCCTACGAGCAGTACTTC.

In this sample, this clonotype turned up a few times. The rearrangement uses TRBV19 and TRBJ2-7, with TRBD2 matching 7 bases. The V and J ends lost 4 bases and 2 bases, in that order; junction bases with no gene match: 11. The CDR3 runs 16 residues. Germline-derived CDR1 and CDR2 are LNHDA and SQIVND (reference sequence). This CDR3 reads CASSNPASGLPYEQYF. Written as DNA, the CDR3 is TGTGCCAGTAGTAACCCCGCCTCGGGACTACCCTACGAGCAGTACTTC.

This clonotype was counted between two and nine times. This chain links TRBV20-1 with TRBJ2-1; 9 bases agree with TRBD2. The CDR3 consists of 15 residues. Germline CDR1 and CDR2: DFQATT and SNEGSKA (reference sequence). The V and J ends lost 4 bases and 5 bases, in that order; junction bases with no gene match: 9. The CDR3, as DNA: TGCAGTGCTATACCGGGACTAGCCATCGACAATGAGCAGTTCTTC. It specifies CSAIPGLAIDNEQFF.

This clonotype was detected many times. The V and J genes are TRBV7-9 and TRBJ2-7; 7 bases match TRBD2. Germline trimming cut 5 bases from V and 3 bases from J; bases unmatched to any gene: 13. Germline loops: CDR1 SEHNR, CDR2 FQNEAQ (reference sequence). CDR3 length equals 16 residues. The CDR3 loop reads CASSRVAPSGDYEQYF. CDR3 nucleotide sequence: TGTGCCAGCAGCCGAGTGGCGCCTAGCGGAGACTACGAGCAGTACTTC.

The chain carries TRBV4-1 and TRBJ1-5, with 7 bases identical to TRBD1. With V trimmed by 2 bases and J by 0 bases, 4 bases remained unmatched. Germline V gene lookup returns CDR1 MGHRA and CDR2 YSYEKL. This CDR3 comprises 16 residues. The CDR3 protein is CASSQYTGVSNQPQHF. CDR3 nucleotides: TGCGCCAGCAGCCAATACACAGGGGTTAGCAATCAGCCCCAGCATTTT.

V gene TRBV7-6 combines with J gene TRBJ2-5; D gene unclear. Between the trimmed V and J ends, which lost 4 bases and 0 bases, there was a span of 9 bases. CDR1 is SGHVS, CDR2 FNYEAQ, per germline. The CDR3 covers 14 residues. This CDR3 reads CASSSAADQETQYF. Here the CDR3 DNA reads TGTGCCAGCAGCTCGGCCGCGGACCAAGAGACCCAGTACTTC.

This clonotype was recorded many times. The chain is built from TRBV7-6 and TRBJ2-1; D not resolved. Germline V gene sequence: CDR1 SGHVS, CDR2 FNYEAQ. The CDR3 runs to 16 residues. With 5 bases removed from V and 0 bases from J, the gap between germline ends came to 14 bases. The CDR3, as DNA: TGTGCCAGCAGCCCAATTTTCCGAGACTCCTACAATGAGCAGTTCTTC. This gives the protein CASSPIFRDSYNEQFF.

The CDR3 is CSARLDSYGYTF. The CDR3 region has the DNA TGCAGTGCTAGACTGGACAGCTATGGCTACACCTTC. This chain uses TRBV20-1 with TRBJ1-2; tentatively, D is TRBD1 (6 bases). The germline V and J ends were trimmed by 2 bases and 4 bases, with 8 bases remaining between them. The germline V gene encodes CDR1 DFQATT and CDR2 SNEGSKA (reference sequence). The CDR3 is 12 residues long.

This clonotype has a handful of counts. V gene TRBV29-1 combines with J gene TRBJ1-5; the match to TRBD1 covers 8 bases. The length of the CDR3 is 13 residues. Germline values: CDR1 SQVTM, CDR2 ANQGSEA. J gave up 0 bases and V 6 bases, and 1 base lay outside the gene matches. The chain's CDR3 is CSVGQGSNQPQHF. As DNA, the CDR3 is TGCAGCGTAGGACAGGGTAGCAATCAGCCCCAGCATTTT.

In its sample, this clonotype was seen a few times. The genes are TRBV7-3 and TRBJ2-1, with D uncertain. Germline V CDR1 and CDR2: SGHTA, FQGTGA. V was cut by 2 bases and J by 4 bases, with 12 bases left in between. The CDR3 covers 15 residues. In DNA, the CDR3 is TGTGCCAGCAGCTTACATGGGGTGGGGTACAATGAGCAGTTCTTC. Its translation: CASSLHGVGYNEQFF.

On this clonotype itself: The conserved closing phenylalanine or tryptophan is absent in this CDR3, likely reflecting a read error. This rearrangement joins TRBV6-1 to TRBJ2-3, with a possible D match to TRBD2 (6 bases). V was clipped by 7 bases and J by 4 bases, with 24 bases between them. CDR1 and CDR2 (germline): MNHNS, SASEGT. The length of the CDR3 is 17 residues. The CDR3 DNA reads TGTGCCAGCAAGGAGTGGTTGGCGGCGGAGGGAGCAGATACGCAGTATCTT. Translation: CASKEWLAAEGADTQYL.

This clonotype has just a few counts. The CDR3 DNA reads TGTGCCAGCAGTTATGGGACTAGCGGGACCTCCACAGATACGCAGTATTTT. This codes for CASSYGTSGTSTDTQYF. This chain uses TRBV6-2 or TRBV6-3 with TRBJ2-3, with TRBD2 matching 13 bases. Germline values: CDR1 MNHEY, CDR2 SVGEGT. The V and J ends lost 3 bases and 2 bases, in that order; junction bases with no gene match: 5. The CDR3 loop spans 17 amino acids.

The gene calls are TRBV7-6 and TRBJ2-3; D perhaps matches TRBD2 (5 bases). V gave up 11 bases and J gave up 6 bases, with 12 bases separating them. The CDR3 has 11 residues. Germline V gives CDR1 SGHVS, CDR2 FNYEAQ. The CDR3 protein is CAPQTGDTQYF. The DNA of the CDR3 is TGTGCCCCTCAAACGGGGGATACGCAGTATTTT.

In this sample, this clonotype turned up a few times. V is TRBV28 and J is TRBJ1-1; D uncertain. The CDR3 has 14 residues. Per germline, CDR1 MDHEN and CDR2 SYDVKM. Trimming stripped 4 bases from V and 1 base from J, with 10 bases between. CDR3 residues: CASSSPDGNTEAFF. The CDR3 DNA sequence: TGTGCCAGCAGTTCCCCCGACGGGAACACTGAAGCTTTCTTT.

This chain uses TRBV6-6 with TRBJ2-7; D call uncertain. V was cut by 3 bases and J by 0 bases, with 12 bases left in between. CDR3 length equals 15 residues. Germline CDR1 is MNHNY and CDR2 is SVGAGI (reference sequence). This chain's CDR3 is CASSYDTSSSYEQYV. In DNA, the CDR3 is TGTGCCAGCAGTTATGACACCTCGAGCTCCTACGAGCAGTACGTC.

The chain couples TRBV7-6 to TRBJ1-6; unclear D gene. This CDR3 is 13 amino acids long. Germline-derived CDR1 and CDR2 are SGHVS and FNYEAQ. V was clipped by 1 base and J by 10 bases, with 8 bases between them. CDR3 sequence reads: CASSLGRRSPLHF. The DNA of the CDR3 is TGTGCCAGCAGCTTAGGAAGGAGGTCACCCCTCCACTTT.

In this sample, this clonotype turned up a few times. This chain links TRBV12-3 or TRBV12-4 with TRBJ2-3; D is uncertain. Trimming cost V 7 bases and J 0 bases, with 11 bases left between them. The CDR3 contains 14 residues. The CDR3: CASTRTGSTDTQYF. In nucleotides, the CDR3 is TGTGCCAGCACCCGGACCGGTAGCACAGATACGCAGTATTTT.

The chain joins TRBV6-2 or TRBV6-3 to TRBJ1-1; 7 bases agree with TRBD1. The CDR3 is 16 amino acids. Trimming at V came to 2 bases and at J to 3 bases, leaving 9 bases not matched to a gene. From germline, CDR1 is MNHEY and CDR2 SVGEGT. CDR3 sequence: CASSYPDREWDTEAFF. The CDR3 bases are TGTGCCAGCAGTTACCCCGACAGGGAATGGGACACTGAAGCTTTCTTT.